This T cell receptor beta chain was found in a study of shared clonotypes between healthy human individuals. Study-wide results and limits: Naive CD4 clonotypes were shared across a handful of donors at roughly 4.6%.

150 to 250 ng DNA, 25,000 to 35,000 T cell genomes, went into each sorted-subset replicate PCR. Clones were read by immunoSEQ multiplex PCR, and TCRdb kept only the in-frame ones, dropping some. The sample has 1,500,000 or so clones, more than 95% seen once. This clone appeared a single time. Its cognate antigen is unknown. This receptor was identified in a man aged 30 to 45 in good health. Specimen: naive CD4+ T cells sorted from blood. The sample's subset: CD45RA+ positively selected.

CDR3 loop: CASSELENRGGYSNQPQHF. In DNA form, the CDR3 reads TGTGCCAGCAGTGAATTGGAAAACAGGGGGGGGTATAGCAATCAGCCCCAGCATTTT. The rearrangement joins TRBV6-1 to TRBJ1-5, with 8 bases lining up with TRBD1. Germline V lookup: CDR1 MNHNS, CDR2 SASEGT. The CDR3 contains 19 residues. Unmatched junction bases numbered 12, after V lost 2 bases and J lost 0 bases.